This T cell receptor (beta chain) was sequenced during a study of blood T cell repertoires in COVID-19. The assay was immunoSEQ multiplex PCR, and TCRdb's table has in-frame clones only and misses some. The top ten clones hold around 34% of a sample with 75,000 to 90,000 clones, about 73% of them seen once. Note on this clone: The sample has other DNA sequences that encode this CDR3 too.

Germline trimming cut 4 bases from V and 3 bases from J; bases unmatched to any gene: 7. CDR1 and CDR2 (germline): LNHDA, SQIVND (reference sequence). The CDR3 is made up of 15 amino acids. This TCR was sampled from a man aged 55 to 70 with COVID-19, enrolled during active disease. The chain couples TRBV19 to TRBJ2-7; 9 bases match TRBD1. Material for sequencing was peripheral blood. This CDR3 is CASSTRRDRDYEQYF. As DNA, the CDR3 is TGTGCCAGTAGTACCCGACGGGACAGGGACTACGAGCAGTACTTC.